Sequencing of this T cell receptor (beta chain) was carried out in a study of beta chain features in type 1 diabetes. With respect to this clone: Its antigen is still unknown.

Whole-study findings and limits: Among patients, naive, central memory and Treg TCRB repertoires appeared more similar than among healthy donors. Moderate yet significant TCRB CDR3 shortening was seen in Type 1 diabetes patients in all four CD4+ subsets.

Trimming stripped 1 base from V and 3 bases from J, with 9 bases between. The CDR3 spans 14 residues. The germline CDR1 and CDR2 sequences are GTSNPN and SVGIG (reference sequence). The study reverse transcribed the entire isolated RNA, so it sequenced expressed TCRB transcripts. Clones were sequenced by immunoSEQ multiplex PCR, and TCRdb holds only the in-frame ones, with some missing. The sample comprises roughly 730,000 clones, roughly 13% of which are singletons, and approximately 0.022% rests with the top ten. Material for sequencing was naive CD4+ T cells from blood. The V call is TRBV30, the J call TRBJ1-4, with a possible D match to TRBD1 (5 bases). This sequence originates from a man aged 18 to 29 with type 1 diabetes. The CDR3 region has the DNA TGTGCCTGGAGTGGGGGCACGGCTAATGAAAAACTGTTTTTT. Translating gives CAWSGGTANEKLFF.